The 32 T cell receptor beta chains below come from one sample, sequenced in a study of CD8 T cells in Susac syndrome. Random-hexamer reverse transcription was applied to roughly 0.45 to 1 ug RNA. TCRdb reanalysed the immunoSEQ multiplex PCR reads using MiXCR and keeps one entry per CDR3 protein. The sample carries some 260,000 distinct CDR3 sequences, approximately 81% recorded once. Sequencing was carried out using CD8+ T cells from PBMCs. These receptors came from a human donor with multiple sclerosis.

V is TRBV20-1 and J is TRBJ1-1; maybe TRBD1 (6 bases). Trimming took 0 bases from V and 1 from J, leaving 12 bases between them. The CDR3 is made up of 15 amino acids. Germline assignment: CDR1 DFQATT and CDR2 SNEGSKA (reference sequence). CDR3: CSARETGFWNTEAFF. CDR3 DNA sequence: TGCAGTGCTAGAGAAACAGGGTTCTGGAACACTGAAGCTTTCTTT.

This rearrangement joins TRBV9 to TRBJ1-1; D might be TRBD1 (5 bases). This CDR3 is built from 15 residues. Germline V gene sequence: CDR1 SGDLS, CDR2 YYNGEE. Between the trimmed V and J ends, which lost 4 bases and 1 base, there was a span of 14 bases. CDR3 sequence (DNA): TGTGCCAGCAGCCCCTTGGGGCGGAAGAACACTGAAGCTTTCTTT. It translates to CASSPLGRKNTEAFF.

The V call is TRBV28, the J call TRBJ1-5, with a tentative D call TRBD1 (6 bases). The CDR3 covers 12 residues. V dropped 3 bases and J dropped 11 bases, with 11 bases sitting between them. CDR1 is MDHEN, CDR2 SYDVKM, per germline. In DNA form, the CDR3 reads TGTGCCAGCAGTTTGGGGGGCCGGTCCCAGCATTTT. This codes for CASSLGGRSQHF.

The chain recombines TRBV29-1 with TRBJ1-2; D might be TRBD1 (5 bases). The CDR3 loop spans 13 amino acids. Trimming removed 2 bases at V and 6 bases at J, with 13 bases between. Looked up from germline, CDR1 is SQVTM and CDR2 is ANQGSEA. The CDR3 loop is CSVEWVGAHGYTF. CDR3 DNA sequence: TGCAGCGTTGAATGGGTTGGGGCCCATGGCTACACCTTC.

The rearrangement links TRBV7-8 to TRBJ2-1, with 7 bases matching TRBD2. Losses at the gene ends were 2 bases for V and 8 bases for J; bases not matched to a gene: 3. The CDR3 loop spans 13 amino acids. In germline, CDR1 is SGHVS, CDR2 FQNEAQ. CDR3 protein: CASSLLAGDEQFF. The CDR3 nucleotides are TGTGCCAGCAGCTTACTCGCGGGAGATGAGCAGTTCTTC. Drawing the rest from reference TRBV7-8 and TRBJ2-1, the complete variable domain is GAGVSQSPRYKVAKRGQDVALRCDPISGHVSLFWYQQALGQGPEFLTYFQNEAQLDKSGLPSDRFFAERPEGSVSTLKIQRTQQEDSAVYLCASSLLAGDEQFFGPGTRLTVL.

V usage is TRBV5-1 and J usage is TRBJ2-1, with TRBD1 identical over 8 bases. CDR1 SGHRS and CDR2 YFSETQ come from the germline V gene. The CDR3 consists of 15 residues. The V segment lost 7 bases and the J segment 1 base; nucleotides outside the gene matches: 7. The CDR3 coding sequence is TGCGCCAGCGGCAAGACAGGGGAGTCCTACAATGAGCAGTTCTTC. It encodes CASGKTGESYNEQFF.

J is TRBJ1-2 and V is TRBV10-3, with D uncertain. Germline CDR1 is ENHRY and CDR2 is SYGVKD. V lost 3 bases and J 6 bases, leaving 11 bases between the germline ends. CDR3 length equals 13 residues. The CDR3 region is CAISDVQPHGYTF. Written as DNA, the CDR3 is TGTGCCATCAGTGACGTCCAGCCCCATGGCTACACCTTC.

The V gene is TRBV28, the J gene TRBJ2-1, with 9 bases matching TRBD2. The CDR3 contains 16 residues. The V segment lost 5 bases and the J segment 1 base; nucleotides outside the gene matches: 6. The germline gives CDR1 MDHEN, CDR2 SYDVKM. The CDR3 nucleotides are TGTGCCAGCAGTCTTCGGCGGGAGGGGTCCTACAATGAGCAGTTCTTC. As protein: CASSLRREGSYNEQFF.

This clonotype has more than one count but fewer than ten. The rearrangement uses TRBV20-1 and TRBJ2-5; D perhaps matches TRBD2 (5 bases). The CDR3 has 14 residues. V lost 0 bases and J lost 4, with 12 bases in between. Germline V gives CDR1 DFQATT, CDR2 SNEGSKA (reference sequence). The CDR3 loop reads CSARDSGIGETQYF. The CDR3 DNA reads TGCAGTGCTAGAGATTCGGGGATTGGAGAGACCCAGTACTTC.

The chain combines TRBV7-9 with TRBJ2-3, with 12 bases aligning to TRBD2. The CDR3 runs to 15 residues. Germline CDR1 SEHNR, CDR2 FQNEAQ (reference sequence). With V trimmed by 2 bases and J by 5 bases, 2 bases remained unmatched. CDR3 DNA: TGTGCCAGCAGCTTACTGACTAGCGGGAGAGATACGCAGTATTTT. Its protein product is CASSLLTSGRDTQYF.

This rearrangement joins TRBV30 to TRBJ2-7; 11 bases fit TRBD2. The CDR3 has 15 residues. With V trimmed by 5 bases and J by 4 bases, 10 bases remained unmatched. Germline-derived CDR1 and CDR2 are GTSNPN and SVGIG (reference sequence). The CDR3 nucleotides are TGTGCCTGGTCGCCTATAGCGGGAGGGCCGTACGAGCAGTACTTC. This encodes CAWSPIAGGPYEQYF.

CDR3 DNA: TGTGCCAGCAGCGTCCAGGACGGTTACACTGAAGCTTTCTTT. Its protein is CASSVQDGYTEAFF. The chain recombines TRBV9 with TRBJ1-1; D remains ambiguous. The germline V gene has CDR1 SGDLS and CDR2 YYNGEE. V lost 2 bases and J lost 3, with 11 bases in between. The CDR3 spans 14 residues.

This chain joins TRBV11-2 and TRBJ2-7, with D tentatively TRBD2 (6 bases). This CDR3 contains 16 residues. CDR1 is SGHAT and CDR2 is FQNNGV in the germline V gene. The V and J ends lost 1 base and 7 bases respectively, with 20 bases between them. CDR3 protein: CASSLAVRGAAGEQYF. The DNA for the CDR3 is TGTGCCAGCAGCTTAGCCGTGCGGGGCGCCGCCGGGGAGCAGTACTTC.

This chain joins TRBV2 and TRBJ1-2, with 7 bases that match TRBD1. V shed 3 bases, J shed 1 base, and the junction held 17 bases outside the gene matches. Germline V gives CDR1 SNHLY, CDR2 FYNNEI. The CDR3 is made up of 19 amino acids. CDR3 nucleotides: TGTGCCAGCAGTGATTCAATTCCGGGACAGTTAACGGATAACTATGGCTACACCTTC. Its protein is CASSDSIPGQLTDNYGYTF.

The CDR3 bases are TGTGCCAGCAGTTTCTGGGGGGAGGGCCGTTGGGAGCAGTTCTTC. Amino acids: CASSFWGEGRWEQFF. The chain combines TRBV28 with TRBJ2-1, with 7 nucleotides matching TRBD2. In germline, CDR1 is MDHEN, CDR2 SYDVKM. CDR3 length equals 15 residues. V shed 3 bases and J 10 bases; nucleotides not matched to a gene: 12.

The sample holds a few counts of this clonotype. The chain couples TRBV18 to TRBJ2-7; TRBD1 agrees at 7 bases. From germline, CDR1 is KGHSH and CDR2 LQKENI. The CDR3 loop spans 15 amino acids. V was clipped by 3 bases and J by 0 bases; unmatched bases: 5. The CDR3 DNA is TGTGCCAGCTCACCTAACAGGGGTAGCTCCTACGAGCAGTACTTC. Its translation is CASSPNRGSSYEQYF.

The genes are TRBV9 and TRBJ2-3; 14 nucleotides align to TRBD2. Germline assignment: CDR1 SGDLS and CDR2 YYNGEE. J lost 2 bases, V lost 3 bases, and 11 bases had no gene match. This CDR3 spans 19 amino acids. In DNA, the CDR3 is TGTGCCAGCAGCGCCCGACAGGGACTAGCGGGAGCCCCCACAGATACGCAGTATTTT. It is translated as CASSARQGLAGAPTDTQYF. The variable domain in full, completed from reference TRBV9 and TRBJ2-3, reads DSGVTQTPKHLITATGQRVTLRCSPRSGDLSVYWYQQSLDQGLQFLIQYYNGEERAKGNILERFSAQQFPDLHSELNLSSLELGDSALYFCASSARQGLAGAPTDTQYFGPGTRLTVL.

This sequence joins TRBV27 and TRBJ2-1, with unresolved D. The CDR3 runs to 12 residues. Looked up from germline, CDR1 is MNHEY and CDR2 is SMNVEV (reference sequence). V was shortened by 6 bases and J by 6 bases, with 9 bases between the two germline ends. The CDR3 is CASSVRPNEQFF. The CDR3 region has the DNA TGTGCCAGCAGCGTCCGCCCCAATGAGCAGTTCTTC.

The CDR3 sequence is CASSLVNSRDEQFF. Written as DNA, the CDR3 is TGTGCCAGCAGCTTAGTGAATAGCCGGGATGAGCAGTTCTTC. The rearrangement links TRBV7-8 to TRBJ2-1; D not resolved. The CDR3 is made up of 14 amino acids. The ends were cut back, 1 base at V and 8 bases at J, with 12 bases in the middle. Germline lookup yields CDR1 SGHVS and CDR2 FQNEAQ. The whole variable domain, remainder taken from reference TRBV7-8 and TRBJ2-1, is GAGVSQSPRYKVAKRGQDVALRCDPISGHVSLFWYQQALGQGPEFLTYFQNEAQLDKSGLPSDRFFAERPEGSVSTLKIQRTQQEDSAVYLCASSLVNSRDEQFFGPGTRLTVL.

This chain joins TRBV2 and TRBJ1-2, with D possibly being TRBD1 (6 bases). Germline CDR1 is SNHLY and CDR2 is FYNNEI. The CDR3 spans 10 residues. The V gene lost 10 bases and the J gene lost 8 bases, with 11 bases spanning the gap. CDR3 sequence (DNA): TGTGCCACACAGGGTTTAGGCTACACCTTC. Its protein is CATQGLGYTF.

This clonotype was observed a few times. The V and J genes are TRBV11-2 and TRBJ1-1; D possibly corresponds to TRBD1 (5 bases). The germline V gene encodes CDR1 SGHAT and CDR2 FQNNGV. This CDR3 has 14 amino acids. The germline V and J ends were trimmed by 2 bases and 0 bases, with 7 bases remaining between them. Here the CDR3 DNA reads TGTGCCAGCAGCTTAATGGGGGTGAACACTGAAGCTTTCTTT. It specifies CASSLMGVNTEAFF.

The CDR3 DNA sequence: TGTGCCAGCATAAAGGGCGGTAGCTCCTACAATGAGCAGTTCTTC. It encodes CASIKGGSSYNEQFF. V usage is TRBV7-8 and J usage is TRBJ2-1; D call uncertain. The germline V gene has CDR1 SGHVS and CDR2 FQNEAQ. The CDR3 extends over 15 amino acids. Trimming removed 7 bases at V and 0 bases at J, with 13 bases between.

The chain couples TRBV20-1 to TRBJ2-2, with TRBD2 matching over 8 bases. From germline, CDR1 is DFQATT and CDR2 SNEGSKA (reference sequence). V dropped 0 bases and J dropped 6; count of bases not matched to a gene: 3. This CDR3 has 14 amino acids. CDR3 loop: CSARDGGRPGELFF. In nucleotides, the CDR3 is TGCAGTGCTAGAGATGGCGGGAGGCCCGGGGAGCTGTTTTTT.

The CDR3 nucleotides are TGTGCCAGCAGTCATAGACTAGCGGGGACTTACAATGAGCAGTTCTTC. This gives the protein CASSHRLAGTYNEQFF. The chain combines TRBV27 with TRBJ2-1, with 11 bases identical to TRBD2. The ends lost 5 bases at V and 4 bases at J; junction bases unmatched: 7. The CDR3 has 16 residues. CDR1 MNHEY and CDR2 SMNVEV come from the germline V gene (reference sequence).

This clonotype has more than one count but fewer than ten. This chain joins TRBV28 and TRBJ2-7; D is possibly TRBD2 (5 bases). Trimming took 6 bases from V and 6 from J, leaving 18 bases between them. This CDR3 is 14 amino acids long. In germline, CDR1 is MDHEN, CDR2 SYDVKM. In nucleotides, the CDR3 is TGTGCCAGCAGCCCCCTCGGGGAAAGATCCGAGCAGTACTTC. Its translation is CASSPLGERSEQYF.

The rearrangement uses TRBV6-2 or TRBV6-3 and TRBJ2-5; D unclear. The CDR3 runs 13 residues. V dropped 0 bases and J dropped 4 bases, with 6 bases sitting between them. Germline V CDR1 and CDR2: MNHEY, SVGEGT. CDR3 bases: TGTGCCAGCAGTTACTCGAGGAGAGAGACCCAGTACTTC. It is translated as CASSYSRRETQYF.

V and J are TRBV27 and TRBJ2-5; 7 nucleotides align to TRBD1. Germline V gene lookup returns CDR1 MNHEY and CDR2 SMNVEV (reference sequence). Unmatched junction bases numbered 8, after V lost 0 bases and J lost 4 bases. The CDR3 is 16 residues long. The CDR3 protein is CASSLSNKGAGETQYF. The CDR3 DNA is TGTGCCAGCAGTTTATCAAATAAGGGGGCGGGAGAGACCCAGTACTTC.

This chain uses TRBV7-3 with TRBJ2-1; D may match TRBD1 or TRBD2 (5 bases each). The germline V gene encodes CDR1 SGHTA and CDR2 FQGTGA. The CDR3 is made up of 13 amino acids. V gave up 5 bases and J gave up 7 bases, with 12 bases separating them. CDR3 loop: CASSEGPQNEQFF. The CDR3 nucleotides are TGTGCCAGCAGCGAGGGACCACAAAATGAGCAGTTCTTC.

Only one count was recorded for this clonotype. The J gene is TRBJ2-1, the V gene TRBV28; TRBD2 aligns across 7 bases. V shed 4 bases and J 2 bases; nucleotides not matched to a gene: 5. The CDR3 contains 15 residues. Germline V gene data show CDR1 as MDHEN and CDR2 as SYDVKM. The chain's CDR3 is CASSSRESAYNEQFF. The CDR3, as DNA: TGTGCCAGCAGTTCGCGGGAGTCCGCCTACAATGAGCAGTTCTTC.

In this sample, this clonotype turned up a few times. The chain carries TRBV14 and TRBJ2-7; TRBD2 is a possible D gene (5 bases). CDR1 is SGHDN, CDR2 FVKESK, per germline. V dropped 0 bases and J dropped 4 bases, with 10 bases sitting between them. The CDR3 loop spans 14 amino acids. CDR3 sequence (DNA): TGTGCCAGCAGCCAAGACCTCTCGGGGTACGAGCAGTACTTC. This codes for CASSQDLSGYEQYF. The full variable domain, rest sourced from reference TRBV14 and TRBJ2-7, is EAGVTQFPSHSVIEKGQTVTLRCDPISGHDNLYWYRRVMGKEIKFLLHFVKESKQDESGMPNNRFLAERTGGTYSTLKVQPAELEDSGVYFCASSQDLSGYEQYFGPGTRLTVT.

V is TRBV3-1 and J is TRBJ2-1; TRBD1 matches 7 bases. From germline, CDR1 is LGHDT and CDR2 YNNKEL (reference sequence). The CDR3 has 16 residues. With 0 bases clipped from V and 4 bases from J, the junction kept 6 bases outside the gene matches. CDR3 sequence reads: CASSQEGGGPYNEQFF. DNA for the CDR3: TGTGCCAGCAGCCAAGAAGGGGGCGGGCCTTACAATGAGCAGTTCTTC.

This clonotype was found once. The J gene is TRBJ2-1, the V gene TRBV28, with D possibly matching TRBD2 (6 bases). Germline values: CDR1 MDHEN, CDR2 SYDVKM. V lost 6 bases, J lost 8 bases, and 17 bases lay in between. The CDR3 runs to 14 residues. The CDR3 DNA reads TGTGCCAGCAGCCTACGAGCGGGTTTGGATGAGCAGTTCTTC. Amino acids: CASSLRAGLDEQFF.